This TCR beta chain was obtained from a study of T-cell memory formation after mild COVID-19. Findings and limits, study-wide: Specificity for SARS-CoV-2 was not confirmed among the second-wave clones peaking on day 37.

The CDR3 loop spans 14 amino acids. J lost 7 bases, V lost 6 bases, and 5 bases had no gene match. The TCR alpha and TCR beta cDNA libraries, bearing sample barcodes and UMIs, were generated by 5'RACE using constant-segment primers. TCRdb re-called the 5' RACE reads through MiXCR, storing one row per CDR3 protein. The sample consists of around 300,000 distinct CDR3 sequences, 10% to 15% of them appearing once. As regards this clonotype: Its target is unknown.

The receptor's source is a man aged 18 to 29 who had mild COVID-19 (a few samples of this study predate the infection). Cell type and time point are not known. The V and J genes are TRBV12-3 or TRBV12-4 and TRBJ2-1; TRBD2 matches 11 bases. Sequenced material: PBMCs or a T cell subset sorted from them (not recorded which). The CDR3 DNA follows: TGTGCCAGCAGCACCACTAGCGGGGGAAATGAGCAGTTCTTC. Protein: CASSTTSGGNEQFF.